This T cell receptor beta chain was captured by sequencing in a study of shared clonotypes between healthy human individuals (dated by TCRdb to the early 2020s). About the investigation overall: The cohort included a few men and two women between 18 and 49 years of age. To estimate repertoire size and how much clonotypes are shared between individuals, the study performed deep sequencing of blood TCR repertoires from about five healthy adults. For each donor, three plates each were used for CD4 naive and CD4 memory, two plates were used for CD8 naive, and one plate was used for CD8 memory. Libraries were prepared and TCR repertoires were sequenced by different laboratories using diverse techniques, in order to increase sequencing depth and limit assay-specific biases. Per donor, leukapheresis produced somewhere between about 0.9 and 10 billion PBMCs. Broader findings and caveats from the paper: Compared with non-shared clonotypes, the clonotypes found in all four sorted-subset donors had higher generation probabilities. Estimated clonotype richness was generally larger for naive than for memory subsets. Even with the large sequencing depth, rarefaction of the sorted-subset datasets indicated that sequencing was incomplete. Sharing across a handful of donors was observed for approximately 5% of naive CD4, around 3.5% of naive CD8, 2% to 2.5% of memory CD4, and roughly 0.43% of memory CD8 clonotypes. The genetic and exposure-history diversity represented was limited by the small number of donors. Based on pairwise subsampling, the degree of clonotype sharing among donors was expected to be affected by sequencing depth. Sampling was restricted to blood, and TCR repertoires in tissues likely differ from the TCR repertoires found in blood.

The donors were healthy, HIV-negative adults with no recently reported acute infections or vaccinations. Every donor was a Caucasian adult residing in Nashville, Tennessee, USA. CD4+ T cells were enriched through magnetic negative selection, after which naive cells were positively selected on CD45RA and the remaining negative fraction served as the memory subset. Blood was obtained by leukapheresis, after which PBMCs were separated by Ficoll-Histopaque density gradient centrifugation and cryopreserved in liquid nitrogen vapor phase. Analytical flow cytometry was used to check the purity and quantity of each magnetically sorted T cell population. Genomic DNA was isolated from every sorted fraction and measured by UV absorbance on a Nanodrop 2000c. On this clone: Its cognate antigen has yet to be identified. One base away there is no much larger clone; base qualities are not given.

TCR CDR3 regions were amplified from genomic DNA by multiplex PCR using the deep immunoSEQ assay. Extracted genomic DNA from each cell subset was distributed evenly across all wells of several immunoSEQ 96-well plates, and each plate was treated as a replicate. For sorted subsets, around 0.2 ug genomic DNA, equal to 25,000 to 35,000 T cell genomes, was loaded into each replicate PCR. The purified libraries were quantified using a Qubit 3.0 fluorometer, sized with a Bioanalyzer 2100, and then quantified again using the KAPA Library Quantification kit. Each immunoSEQ 96-well plate was sequenced on its own single-read 150-cycle Illumina NextSeq 550 flow cell. On the authors' methods: Because the immunoSEQ output included only junctional sequences and no quality scores, the filtering could not be the same as the filtering used for full-length reads. Sequences were annotated with PyIR, a Python wrapper for IgBLAST v1.9, and V/J genes and CDR3 were assigned using IMGT germline references. Reads with weak V/J assignments (E-value above 1e-6), missing CDR3, stop codons, out-of-frame junctions, or ambiguous translated residues were removed. V3J clonotypes were defined as sequences sharing an identical inferred V gene, J gene, and CDR3 amino acid sequence. Percentage overlap between repertoires was calculated by dividing the number of shared unique clonotypes by the size of the smaller repertoire. Richness of each repertoire was evaluated using RTK rarefaction, the Chao1 estimator, and Recon v2.1 estimates of unobserved clonotypes. For all TCRbeta clonotypes obtained by the gDNA method from a few donors, generation probabilities were computed with OLGA. The table comes from immuneACCESS by way of TCRdb, which keeps in-frame sequences with V and J called. Part of the clones is missing from these tables; in studies checked, under half for an unresolved V gene and the rest for unknown reasons. V and J calls and clone size are as listed in that table; D and trimming were resolved from the DNA. The table for this sample lists under 300,000 clones; 50% to 80% of them were counted only once. Together, the top ten hold approximately 10% of the sample.

Inclusive of the bounding cysteine and phenylalanine, the CDR3 is 13 residues long. Only the CDR3 region is kept as DNA, spanning 39 bases read in frame from base 1. This clonotype was obtained from a man aged 30 to 39 in good health. The sequencing input was memory CD4+ T cells sorted from blood. Per the publication, the cell subset or site label means: CD45RA-negative fraction. The chain couples TRBV21-1 to TRBJ1-5; the table calls TRBD1, which could not be checked here. TRBV21-1 is a pseudogene locus. The DNA reads as follows: TGTGCCAGCTGCAGACAGGGACGTGAGCCCCAGCATTTT. It codes for CASCRQGREPQHF.